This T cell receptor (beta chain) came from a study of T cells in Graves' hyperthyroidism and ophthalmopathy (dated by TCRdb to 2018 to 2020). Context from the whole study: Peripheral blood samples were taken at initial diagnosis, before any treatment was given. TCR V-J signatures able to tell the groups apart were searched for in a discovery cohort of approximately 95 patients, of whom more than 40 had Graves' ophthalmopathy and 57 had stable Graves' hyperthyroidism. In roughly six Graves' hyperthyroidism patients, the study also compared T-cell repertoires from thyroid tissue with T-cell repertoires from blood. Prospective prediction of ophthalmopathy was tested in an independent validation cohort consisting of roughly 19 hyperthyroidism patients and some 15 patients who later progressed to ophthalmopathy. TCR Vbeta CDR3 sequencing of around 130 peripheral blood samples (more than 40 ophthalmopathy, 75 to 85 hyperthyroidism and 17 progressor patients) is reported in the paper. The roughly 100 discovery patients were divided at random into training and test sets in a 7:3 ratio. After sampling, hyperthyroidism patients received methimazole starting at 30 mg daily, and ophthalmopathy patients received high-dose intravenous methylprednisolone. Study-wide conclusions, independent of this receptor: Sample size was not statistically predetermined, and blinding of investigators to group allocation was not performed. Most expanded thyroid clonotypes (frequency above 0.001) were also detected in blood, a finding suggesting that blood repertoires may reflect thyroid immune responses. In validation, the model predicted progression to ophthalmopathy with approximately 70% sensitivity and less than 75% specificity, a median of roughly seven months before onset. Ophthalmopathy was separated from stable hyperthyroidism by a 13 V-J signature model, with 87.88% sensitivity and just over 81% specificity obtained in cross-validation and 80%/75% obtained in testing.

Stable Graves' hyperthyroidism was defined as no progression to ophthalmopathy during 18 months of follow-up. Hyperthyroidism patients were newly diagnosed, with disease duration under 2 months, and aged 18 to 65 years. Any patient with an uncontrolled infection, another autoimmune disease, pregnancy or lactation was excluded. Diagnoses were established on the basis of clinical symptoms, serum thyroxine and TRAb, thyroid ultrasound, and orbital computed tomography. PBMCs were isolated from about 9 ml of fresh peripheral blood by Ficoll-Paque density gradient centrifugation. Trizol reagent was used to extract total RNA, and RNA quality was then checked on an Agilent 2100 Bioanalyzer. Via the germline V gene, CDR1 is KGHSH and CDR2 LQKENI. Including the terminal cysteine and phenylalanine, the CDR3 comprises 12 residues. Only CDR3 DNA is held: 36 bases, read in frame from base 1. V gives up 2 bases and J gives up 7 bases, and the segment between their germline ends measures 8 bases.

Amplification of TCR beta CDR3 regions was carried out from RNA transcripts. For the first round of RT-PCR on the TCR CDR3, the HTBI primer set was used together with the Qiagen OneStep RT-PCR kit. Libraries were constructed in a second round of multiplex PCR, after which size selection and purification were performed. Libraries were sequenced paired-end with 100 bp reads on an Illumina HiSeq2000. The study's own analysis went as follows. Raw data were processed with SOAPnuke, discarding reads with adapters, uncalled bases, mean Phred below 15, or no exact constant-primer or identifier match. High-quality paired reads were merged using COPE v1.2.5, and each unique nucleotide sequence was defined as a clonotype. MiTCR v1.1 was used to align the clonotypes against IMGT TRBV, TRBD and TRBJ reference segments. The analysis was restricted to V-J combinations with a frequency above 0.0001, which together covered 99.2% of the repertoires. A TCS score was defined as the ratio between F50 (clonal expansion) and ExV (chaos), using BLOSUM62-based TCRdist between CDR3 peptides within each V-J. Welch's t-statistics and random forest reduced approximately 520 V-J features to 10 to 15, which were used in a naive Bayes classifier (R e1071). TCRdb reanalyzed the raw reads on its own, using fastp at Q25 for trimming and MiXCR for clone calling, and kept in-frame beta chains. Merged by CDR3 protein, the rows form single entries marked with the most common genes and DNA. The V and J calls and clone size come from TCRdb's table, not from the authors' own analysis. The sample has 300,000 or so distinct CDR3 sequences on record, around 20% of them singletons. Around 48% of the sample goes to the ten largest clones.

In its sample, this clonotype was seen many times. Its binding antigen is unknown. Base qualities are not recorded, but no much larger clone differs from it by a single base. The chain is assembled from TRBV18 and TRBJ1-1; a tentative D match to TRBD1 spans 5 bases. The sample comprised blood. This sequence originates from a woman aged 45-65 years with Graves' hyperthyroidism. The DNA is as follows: TGTGCCAGCTCACCATGGGGGGATGAAGCTTTCTTT. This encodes CASSPWGDEAFF.